These 9 T cell receptor beta chains came from one sample sequenced in a study of identical twins. In TCRdb, the 5' RACE reads were re-called with MiXCR into one record per CDR3 protein. The sample contains about 1.7 million distinct CDR3 sequences, roughly a third of which appear only once. The sequencing sample was made of cord blood. The receptor source for this set is a newborn girl in good health.

The chain recombines TRBV12-3 or TRBV12-4 with TRBJ2-1; possibly TRBD2 for D (5 bases). V lost 3 bases and J lost 13, with 16 bases in between. The length of the CDR3 is 13 residues. The DNA for the CDR3 is TGTGCCAGCAGTTTGTACGAGGAGGAGACCCAGTTCTTC. It encodes CASSLYEEETQFF.

This clonotype turned up a few times. The genes are TRBV28 and TRBJ2-5; D is unclear. Trimming took off 1 base at V and 1 base at J, with 13 bases between the two ends. This CDR3 is built from 16 residues. Germline CDR1 reads MDHEN; CDR2 reads SYDVKM. The CDR3 coding sequence is TGTGCCAGCAGTTTATTTGGTAAACGAGCCCAAGAGACCCAGTACTTC. Its protein product is CASSLFGKRAQETQYF.

The CDR3 DNA sequence: TGCAGTGCCAATCCAGCCCCAACTAATGAAAAACTGTTTTTT. Translated, it gives CSANPAPTNEKLFF. V gene TRBV20-1 combines with J gene TRBJ1-4; D is unclear. Germline assignment: CDR1 DFQATT and CDR2 SNEGSKA (reference sequence). Trimming removed 6 bases at V and 0 bases at J, with 11 bases between. This CDR3 comprises 14 residues.

This clonotype was picked up a small number of times. The genes are TRBV20-1 and TRBJ2-1; 7 nucleotides agree with TRBD1. After removal of 0 bases from V and 7 bases from J, the junction contained 9 bases not matched to a gene. Germline V lookup: CDR1 DFQATT, CDR2 SNEGSKA (reference sequence). CDR3 length equals 15 residues. CDR3 sequence (DNA): TGCAGTGCTAGAGATAGCAGACAGGGTGGTAATGAGCAGTTCTTC. It translates to CSARDSRQGGNEQFF.

The V call is TRBV20-1, the J call TRBJ2-7; 7 nucleotides agree with TRBD2. TRBJ2-5 matches the DNA end more closely, so the J call is doubtful. CDR1 is DFQATT and CDR2 is SNEGSKA in the germline V gene (reference sequence). CDR3 length: 14 residues. The CDR3 DNA reads as TGCAGTGCTAGTCGACGGGGGGTAGAAGAGACCCAGTACTTC. Translating gives CSASRRGVEETQYF.

There are a few counts of this clonotype. The rearrangement links TRBV6-2 or TRBV6-3 to TRBJ2-3; D gene unclear. V lost 2 bases and J 2 bases, leaving 11 bases between the germline ends. From germline, CDR1 is MNHEY and CDR2 SVGEGT. The CDR3 runs to 15 residues. The CDR3 DNA reads as TGTGCCAGCAGTTACCAACAGTGGACCACAGATACGCAGTATTTT. It encodes CASSYQQWTTDTQYF.

The CDR3: CASSQPGGLGTDTQYF. CDR3 DNA sequence: TGTGCCAGCAGCCAGCCAGGGGGCTTGGGCACAGATACGCAGTATTTT. The genes are TRBV4-2 and TRBJ2-3; 8 positions agree with TRBD1. Germline V gene sequence: CDR1 LGHNA, CDR2 YNFKEQ. CDR3 size: 16 residues. V trimming: 3 bases; J trimming: 1 base; junction bases outside the gene matches: 6.

Only a few counts were recorded for this clonotype. The gene calls are TRBV7-9 and TRBJ2-7; a weak D match, TRBD2 (5 bases). Trimming left V 6 bases short and J 4 bases short, with 16 bases between. The CDR3 sequence is 14 residues long. Germline assignment: CDR1 SEHNR and CDR2 FQNEAQ (reference sequence). The CDR3 region is CASSLASSAYEQYF. Here the CDR3 DNA reads TGTGCCAGCAGTTTGGCTAGCTCTGCTTACGAGCAGTACTTC.

The chain recombines TRBV20-1 with TRBJ2-1; 13 bases align to TRBD2. With 3 bases clipped from V and 7 bases from J, the junction kept 18 bases outside the gene matches. The V gene's germline CDR1 is DFQATT and CDR2 SNEGSKA (reference sequence). The CDR3 covers 19 residues. The CDR3 region has the DNA TGCAGTGCTAGTAACCTAGGGACTAGCGGGATGCGAGGGTGGAATGAGCAGTTCTTC. The encoded protein is CSASNLGTSGMRGWNEQFF.